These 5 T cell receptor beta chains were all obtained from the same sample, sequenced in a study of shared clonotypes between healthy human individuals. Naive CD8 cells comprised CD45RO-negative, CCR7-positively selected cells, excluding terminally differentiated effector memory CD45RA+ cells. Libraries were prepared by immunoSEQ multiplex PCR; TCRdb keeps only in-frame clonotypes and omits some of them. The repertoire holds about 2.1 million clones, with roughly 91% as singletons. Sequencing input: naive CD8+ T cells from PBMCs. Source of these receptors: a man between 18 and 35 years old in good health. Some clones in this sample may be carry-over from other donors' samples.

The CDR3 DNA reads as TGTGCCAGTTGTGGGGGGAACACCGGGGAGCTGTTTTTT. It codes for CASCGGNTGELFF. V is TRBV9 and J is TRBJ2-2; possibly TRBD1 or TRBD2 for D (5 bases each). The CDR3 is 13 residues long. The V end was cut by 8 bases, the J end by 1 base, with 9 bases between. Germline values: CDR1 SGDLS, CDR2 YYNGEE.

The CDR3 protein is CASSQQSGQGAHEQYF. In nucleotides, the CDR3 is TGTGCCAGCTCACAACAATCGGGACAGGGGGCCCACGAGCAGTACTTC. The rearrangement joins TRBV18 to TRBJ2-7, with 12 bases identical to TRBD1. This CDR3 comprises 16 residues. V trimming: 4 bases; J trimming: 5 bases; junction bases outside the gene matches: 9. In germline, CDR1 is KGHSH, CDR2 LQKENI.

The CDR3 bases are TGTGCCACCAGCAGAAAACCGGCAGCTGAAGCTTTCTTT. It is translated as CATSRKPAAEAFF. The genes are TRBV15 and TRBJ1-1, with D unclear. Trimming removed 2 bases from V and 6 bases from J, with 10 bases in between. CDR1 and CDR2 (germline): LNHNV, YYDKDF (reference sequence). The CDR3 contains 13 residues. The whole variable domain, remainder taken from reference TRBV15 and TRBJ1-1, is DAMVIQNPRYQVTQFGKPVTLSCSQTLNHNVMYWYQQKSSQAPKLLFHYYDKDFNNEADTPDNFQSRRPNTSFCFLDIRSPGLGDTAMYLCATSRKPAAEAFFGQGTRLTVV.

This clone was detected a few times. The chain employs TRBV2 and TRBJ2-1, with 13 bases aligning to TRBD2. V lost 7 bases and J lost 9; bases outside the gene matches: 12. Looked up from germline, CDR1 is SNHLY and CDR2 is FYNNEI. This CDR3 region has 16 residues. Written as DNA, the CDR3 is TGTGCCAGCACCACGAGGGGACTAGCGGGATTATCTGAGCAGTTCTTC. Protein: CASTTRGLAGLSEQFF.

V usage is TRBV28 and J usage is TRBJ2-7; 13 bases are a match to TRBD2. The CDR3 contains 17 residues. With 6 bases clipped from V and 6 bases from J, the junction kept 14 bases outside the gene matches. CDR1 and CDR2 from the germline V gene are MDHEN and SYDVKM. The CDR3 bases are TGTGCCAGCAGGTCCGGGACTAGCGGGGAGGGCATCTCCGAGCAGTACTTC. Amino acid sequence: CASRSGTSGEGISEQYF.